The 29 T cell receptor beta chains reported below all come from one sample, sequenced in a study of control samples from healthy donors and cancer patients. The protocol was immunoSEQ multiplex PCR, while the TCRdb copy is restricted to in-frame clones and leaves out a portion. The top ten clones hold roughly 5.3% of a sample with around 180,000 clones, 88% of them seen once. The sequenced sample consisted of blood. These receptors were collected from a woman in her thirties in good health.

The genes are TRBV6-1 and TRBJ2-5; 7 bases agree with TRBD2. Germline CDR1 and CDR2: MNHNS and SASEGT. CDR3 size: 15 residues. V was clipped by 2 bases and J by 4 bases; unmatched bases: 7. CDR3 coding DNA: TGTGCCAGCAGTGAAAGGGCGGGAGTAGTAGAGACCCAGTACTTC. Protein product: CASSERAGVVETQYF.

This clone was seen a handful of times. V gene TRBV3-1 (or the pseudogene TRBV3-2) combines with J gene TRBJ1-3; D uncertain. Germline V gene sequence: CDR1 LGHDT, CDR2 YNNKEL (reference sequence). Trimming removed 3 bases from V and 4 bases from J, with 13 bases in between. The CDR3 is 15 residues long. In DNA form, the CDR3 reads TGTGCCAGCAGCCATCCCAGACAAATGGGAAACACCATATATTTT. Translating it yields CASSHPRQMGNTIYF.

The table lists this clone with a few counts. The chain links TRBV5-1 to TRBJ2-7; D is possibly TRBD1 or TRBD2 (6 bases each). This CDR3 has 15 amino acids. Germline CDR1 and CDR2: SGHRS and YFSETQ. The V end lost 4 bases, the J end lost 2 bases, and 16 bases lay between the germline ends. CDR3 residues: CASSPDPGATYEQYF. Here the CDR3 DNA reads TGCGCCAGCAGCCCGGACCCGGGGGCGACCTACGAGCAGTACTTC.

This clone has just one count. The chain is built from TRBV5-6 and TRBJ2-5; TRBD1 matches 7 bases. V trimming: 5 bases; J trimming: 1 base; junction bases outside the gene matches: 2. Germline V gene lookup returns CDR1 SGHDT and CDR2 YYEEEE. CDR3 length equals 13 residues. DNA of the CDR3: TGTGCCAGCAGGTGGGACAGCCAAGAGACCCAGTACTTC. It yields the protein CASRWDSQETQYF.

The chain carries TRBV24-1 and TRBJ2-5, with 7 bases matching TRBD2. Looked up from germline, CDR1 is KGHDR and CDR2 is SFDVKD. The V segment lost 7 bases and the J segment 0 bases; nucleotides outside the gene matches: 10. The CDR3 contains 16 residues. CDR3 sequence (DNA): TGTGCCACCAGCAATACCGGGCGGGGGAACCAAGAGACCCAGTACTTC. The encoded protein is CATSNTGRGNQETQYF.

The chain uses TRBV28 and TRBJ1-2, with a weak D call TRBD1 (5 bases). The CDR3 is 15 amino acids. The germline V gene encodes CDR1 MDHEN and CDR2 SYDVKM. V lost 8 bases and J 3 bases, leaving 19 bases between the germline ends. CDR3 nucleotides: TGTGCCAGCCAGGGTGGAGCTCACAGGTACTATGGCTACACCTTC. Translation: CASQGGAHRYYGYTF.

The chain uses TRBV3-1 (or the pseudogene TRBV3-2) and TRBJ2-1; TRBD1 agrees at 9 bases. The CDR3 is made up of 14 amino acids. The germline gives CDR1 LGHDT, CDR2 YNNKEL (reference sequence). V lost 0 bases, J lost 14 bases, and 8 bases stayed unmatched. The CDR3 DNA sequence: TGTGCCAGCAGCCAAGATGGGGGACAGGGTCGGGAGTTCTTC. It encodes CASSQDGGQGREFF.

The chain is built from TRBV5-6 and TRBJ2-2; D unclear. V lost 4 bases and J 4 bases, leaving 17 bases between the germline ends. The germline V gene has CDR1 SGHDT and CDR2 YYEEEE. This CDR3 spans 16 amino acids. This chain's CDR3 is CASSLLSFEFTGELFF. The CDR3 bases are TGTGCCAGCAGCCTCCTATCCTTCGAGTTCACCGGGGAGCTGTTTTTT.

The V and J genes are TRBV3-1 (or the pseudogene TRBV3-2) and TRBJ2-2; TRBD2 agrees at 8 bases. The CDR3 is 16 amino acids. Germline V gene data show CDR1 as LGHDT and CDR2 as YNNKEL (reference sequence). The V and J ends lost 3 bases and 5 bases, in that order; junction bases with no gene match: 8. The DNA of the CDR3 is TGTGCCAGCAGCCACGCGGGGGGCGCGGGGACCGGGGAGCTGTTTTTT. This translates into CASSHAGGAGTGELFF.

The chain employs TRBV27 and TRBJ1-1, with D unclear. Germline V gives CDR1 MNHEY, CDR2 SMNVEV (reference sequence). This CDR3 region has 15 residues. V shed 5 bases and J shed 0 bases, with 13 bases lying between them. The CDR3, as DNA: TGTGCCAGCAGTCCCCTCCGCGGGATGAACACTGAAGCTTTCTTT. This codes for CASSPLRGMNTEAFF.

The chain couples TRBV10-2 to TRBJ1-5; the match to TRBD1 covers 10 bases. The CDR3 runs 22 residues. Unmatched junction bases numbered 20, after V lost 0 bases and J lost 3 bases. The V gene's germline CDR1 is WSHSY and CDR2 SAAADI. The chain's CDR3 is CASSESQTTLRDRGYINQPQHF. CDR3 nucleotides: TGCGCCAGCAGTGAGTCTCAAACGACTCTTCGGGACAGGGGCTACATCAATCAGCCCCAGCATTTT.

The chain recombines TRBV28 with TRBJ2-1, with D possibly being TRBD1 or TRBD2 (6 bases each). Germline loops: CDR1 MDHEN, CDR2 SYDVKM. The V end was cut by 7 bases, the J end by 4 bases, with 14 bases between. The CDR3 totals 14 residues. The CDR3: CASKGRGDYNEQFF. The CDR3 bases are TGTGCCAGCAAAGGTAGGGGGGATTACAATGAGCAGTTCTTC.

V gene TRBV5-1 combines with J gene TRBJ2-5; D not certain. Looked up from germline, CDR1 is SGHRS and CDR2 is YFSETQ. The V gene lost 5 bases and the J gene lost 1 base, with 9 bases spanning the gap. This CDR3 has 13 amino acids. Here the CDR3 reads CASSIVSQETQYF. The CDR3 DNA is TGCGCCAGCAGTATTGTCAGCCAAGAGACCCAGTACTTC.

The chain has TRBV5-6 and TRBJ2-3; D might be TRBD2 (6 bases). V lost 1 base and J 0 bases, leaving 18 bases between the germline ends. CDR1 is SGHDT, CDR2 YYEEEE, per germline. The CDR3 runs 18 residues. Here the CDR3 reads CASSLSWREYSSTDTQYF. The CDR3 nucleotides read TGTGCCAGCAGCTTGTCCTGGCGGGAATATTCTAGCACAGATACGCAGTATTTT. The whole variable domain, filled in from reference TRBV5-6 and TRBJ2-3, reads DAGVTQSPTHLIKTRGQQVTLRCSPKSGHDTVSWYQQALGQGPQFIFQYYEEEERQRGNFPDRFSGHQFPNYSSELNVNALLLGDSALYLCASSLSWREYSSTDTQYFGPGTRLTVL.

As regards this clone: The same CDR3 is also encoded by other DNA sequences in this sample. J is TRBJ2-2 and V is TRBV3-1 (or the pseudogene TRBV3-2); no firm D call. Germline-derived CDR1 and CDR2 are LGHDT and YNNKEL (reference sequence). The CDR3 is 12 amino acids. Trimming stripped 1 base from V and 7 bases from J, with 4 bases between. In DNA form, the CDR3 reads TGTGCCAGCAGCCAAGGGGTCGGGGAGCTGTTTTTT. This codes for CASSQGVGELFF.

The chain uses TRBV3-1 (or the pseudogene TRBV3-2) and TRBJ1-4, with 7 bases lining up with TRBD1. The CDR3 consists of 16 residues. Germline CDR1 LGHDT, CDR2 YNNKEL (reference sequence). Trimming removed 3 bases from V and 0 bases from J; junction bases left unmatched: 4. Here the CDR3 DNA reads TGTGCCAGCAGCCATGGGACAGCATCAACTAATGAAAAACTGTTTTTT. Protein: CASSHGTASTNEKLFF.

The V and J genes are TRBV7-8 and TRBJ2-7; TRBD2 matches 8 bases. V shed 8 bases, J shed 7 bases, and the junction held 10 bases outside the gene matches. The length of the CDR3 is 13 residues. Germline V gene data show CDR1 as SGHVS and CDR2 as FQNEAQ. CDR3 nucleotides: TGTGCCAGCGGGACGGGAGGGCCGGGAGAGCAGTACTTC. Its translation is CASGTGGPGEQYF.

V and J are TRBV12-3 or TRBV12-4 and TRBJ1-6; 7 bases match TRBD1. Trimming cost V 10 bases and J 8 bases; bases outside gene matches: 8. CDR3 length: 13 amino acids. The CDR3 DNA reads TGTGCCACACGGACAGGAGAACATTCACCCCTCCACTTT. This gives the protein CATRTGEHSPLHF.

CDR3: CASSLRGVSSYEQYF. In DNA, the CDR3 is TGTGCCAGCAGTTTAAGGGGGGTGAGCTCCTACGAGCAGTACTTC. The rearrangement uses TRBV28 and TRBJ2-7, with D perhaps TRBD1 or TRBD2 (6 bases each). This CDR3 contains 15 residues. Trimming shortened V by 2 bases and J by 0 bases, and 11 bases separated the two germline ends. Germline V gene data show CDR1 as MDHEN and CDR2 as SYDVKM.

The rearrangement joins TRBV9 to TRBJ2-7; a possible D gene is TRBD2 (6 bases). Trimming took 4 bases from V and 1 from J, leaving 18 bases between them. The CDR3 is 16 residues long. Germline V CDR1 and CDR2: SGDLS, YYNGEE. The CDR3 DNA is TGTGCCAGCAGCCCTCCGTGGGGCGGGGTTTCCTACGAGCAGTACGTC. Encoded protein: CASSPPWGGVSYEQYV.

The chain is built from TRBV28 and TRBJ1-6; D is undetermined. CDR1 MDHEN and CDR2 SYDVKM come from the germline V gene. The CDR3 loop spans 16 amino acids. V lost 3 bases, J lost 7 bases, and 16 bases lay in between. The CDR3 DNA follows: TGTGCCAGCAGTTTTTCCCCCCATAGGAGGAATTCACCCCTCCACTTT. It codes for CASSFSPHRRNSPLHF.

The rearrangement joins TRBV11-2 to TRBJ1-1; D gene ambiguous. The CDR3 has 12 amino acids. Trimming shortened V by 5 bases and J by 11 bases, and 15 bases separated the two germline ends. Germline loops: CDR1 SGHAT, CDR2 FQNNGV. For the CDR3, the DNA is TGTGCCAGCAGCCCCCTTTTCCCGGGGGCTTTCTTT. Amino acids: CASSPLFPGAFF.

The rearrangement joins TRBV24-1 to TRBJ2-3, with 7 bases aligning to TRBD1. Germline V lookup: CDR1 KGHDR, CDR2 SFDVKD. Trimming removed 4 bases from V and 3 bases from J; junction bases left unmatched: 9. This CDR3 has 16 amino acids. DNA for the CDR3: TGTGCCACCAGTGACGTACAGGGGTCAGGTACAGATACGCAGTATTTT. The encoded protein is CATSDVQGSGTDTQYF.

This clone turned up a few times. The chain links TRBV4-1 to TRBJ2-5; 13 nucleotides match TRBD2. Germline V gives CDR1 MGHRA, CDR2 YSYEKL. With 0 bases clipped from V and 5 bases from J, the junction kept 6 bases outside the gene matches. This CDR3 contains 17 residues. CDR3 protein: CASSQEDGTSGDETQYF. In DNA, the CDR3 is TGCGCCAGCAGCCAAGAAGACGGGACTAGCGGGGATGAGACCCAGTACTTC.

J is TRBJ1-4 and V is TRBV13; D is unclear. This CDR3 has 12 amino acids. The germline V gene encodes CDR1 PRHDT and CDR2 FYEKMQ (reference sequence). Trimming cost V 5 bases and J 8 bases, with 9 bases left between them. The CDR3 region has the DNA TGTGCCAGCAGCCGAAATAGGGAAAAACTGTTTTTT. It codes for CASSRNREKLFF.

This clone occurred a few times. The V gene is TRBV18, the J gene TRBJ2-7, with a tentative D call TRBD2 (6 bases). V lost 3 bases and J lost 3, with 9 bases in between. CDR1 is KGHSH, CDR2 LQKENI, per germline. This CDR3 is 13 amino acids long. The CDR3 sequence: CASSPYGGYEQYV. CDR3 coding DNA: TGTGCCAGCTCACCTTACGGGGGCTACGAGCAGTACGTC.

The V gene is TRBV3-1 (or the pseudogene TRBV3-2), the J gene TRBJ2-1; 12 positions match TRBD2. The CDR3 has 15 amino acids. The V gene end was trimmed by 4 bases and the J gene end by 4 bases; junction bases not matched to a gene: 2. Germline assignment: CDR1 LGHDT and CDR2 YNNKEL (reference sequence). The CDR3 reads CASSPTSGGYNEQFF. In DNA, the CDR3 is TGTGCCAGCAGCCCGACTAGCGGGGGATACAATGAGCAGTTCTTC.

This chain links TRBV20-1 with TRBJ2-5; unclear D gene. This CDR3 has 11 amino acids. Trimming pared 5 bases from V and 5 bases from J, leaving 9 bases between. Germline V lookup: CDR1 DFQATT, CDR2 SNEGSKA (reference sequence). CDR3 protein: CSAQNRETQYF. The DNA for the CDR3 is TGCAGTGCTCAGAACCGGGAGACCCAGTACTTC.

The chain joins TRBV12-3 or TRBV12-4 to TRBJ2-3; 7 bases map to TRBD2. The CDR3 has 12 amino acids. V gave up 5 bases and J gave up 10 bases; unmatched junction bases: 6. CDR3 DNA: TGTGCCAGCAGTCCTTTTCGGGAGGCGCAGTATTTT. As protein: CASSPFREAQYF.